Each of the 14 T cell receptor beta chains below was sequenced from the same sample in a study of cytomegalovirus exposure and HLA in healthy donors. The PCR contained 60 Vbeta and 13 Jbeta primers. Assay: immunoSEQ multiplex PCR; the TCRdb copy retains only in-frame clones and omits some. Here the sample spans 200,000 to 250,000 clones, 65% to 80% being singletons. What was sequenced was PBMCs. Source of these receptors: a man in his forties or fifties in good health and CMV-seronegative.

This clone occurred once. The rearrangement uses TRBV6-1 and TRBJ2-1; 11 positions agree with TRBD2. V was pared by 2 bases and J by 6 bases, with 3 bases of the junction left unmatched. Per germline, CDR1 MNHNS and CDR2 SASEGT. The CDR3 has 15 amino acids. As DNA, the CDR3 is TGTGCCAGCAGTGAATGGCTAGCGGGAGGCAATGAGCAGTTCTTC. This translates into CASSEWLAGGNEQFF.

The chain joins TRBV9 to TRBJ1-4, with 7 positions matching TRBD1. Germline assignment: CDR1 SGDLS and CDR2 YYNGEE. Losses at the gene ends were 3 bases for V and 3 bases for J; bases not matched to a gene: 5. This CDR3 contains 15 residues. CDR3 in amino acids: CASSDRDSPNEKLFF. The DNA of the CDR3 is TGTGCCAGCAGCGACCGGGACAGTCCTAATGAAAAACTGTTTTTT. The complete variable domain, with remaining parts taken from reference TRBV9 and TRBJ1-4, reads DSGVTQTPKHLITATGQRVTLRCSPRSGDLSVYWYQQSLDQGLQFLIQYYNGEERAKGNILERFSAQQFPDLHSELNLSSLELGDSALYFCASSDRDSPNEKLFFGSGTQLSVL.

The chain recombines TRBV7-2 with TRBJ2-1; 7 nucleotides match TRBD1. The trim removed 4 bases at V and 0 bases at J, leaving 9 bases unmatched. Germline-derived CDR1 and CDR2 are SGHTA and FQGNSA. The CDR3 length is 17 residues. In DNA form, the CDR3 reads TGTGCCAGCAGCTGGGACAGTTCAGGGGGCTCCTACAATGAGCAGTTCTTC. Translation: CASSWDSSGGSYNEQFF.

J is TRBJ2-5 and V is TRBV5-4; D gene ambiguous. The CDR3 is 15 amino acids. Germline CDR1 reads SGHNT; CDR2 reads YYREEE (reference sequence). Trimming took off 4 bases at V and 4 bases at J, with 17 bases between the two ends. The CDR3 DNA is TGTGCCAGCAGCGTCGACTCAATTCCGGGAGAGACCCAGTACTTC. Amino acid sequence: CASSVDSIPGETQYF.

The chain carries TRBV4-1 and TRBJ2-7, with D unclear. Germline values: CDR1 MGHRA, CDR2 YSYEKL. V was trimmed by 0 bases and J by 6 bases, leaving 15 bases between them. CDR3 length: 15 residues. Here the CDR3 reads CASSQDPTAKSEQYF. In nucleotides, the CDR3 is TGCGCCAGCAGCCAAGATCCCACAGCCAAGAGCGAGCAGTACTTC.

The chain uses TRBV27 and TRBJ2-3; D might be TRBD1 (6 bases). CDR3 size: 14 residues. CDR1 and CDR2 (germline): MNHEY, SMNVEV (reference sequence). V was shortened by 6 bases and J by 4 bases, with 14 bases between the two germline ends. The CDR3 is CASSQGNRADTQYF. For the CDR3, the DNA is TGTGCCAGCAGCCAGGGGAATCGGGCAGATACGCAGTATTTT.

This chain joins TRBV7-6 and TRBJ2-5, with D perhaps TRBD2 (6 bases). The CDR3 has 13 residues. V was pared by 5 bases and J by 4 bases, with 11 bases between. Germline loops: CDR1 SGHVS, CDR2 FNYEAQ. The CDR3 is CASSGGSPETQYF. Written as DNA, the CDR3 is TGTGCCAGCAGCGGGGGGTCCCCAGAGACCCAGTACTTC. Combining the CDR3 with reference TRBV7-6 and TRBJ2-5 gives the whole variable domain GAGVSQSPRYKVTKRGQDVALRCDPISGHVSLYWYRQALGQGPEFLTYFNYEAQQDKSGLPNDRFSAERPEGSISTLTIQRTEQRDSAMYRCASSGGSPETQYFGPGTRLLVL.

This clone was seen only a few times. This sequence joins TRBV28 and TRBJ1-5; a possible D gene is TRBD1 (6 bases). The CDR3 length is 17 residues. Germline lookup yields CDR1 MDHEN and CDR2 SYDVKM. V was trimmed by 3 bases and J by 2 bases, leaving 17 bases between them. In DNA, the CDR3 is TGTGCCAGCAGTTTGACTCAGGGGTACGGGGGCAATCAGCCCCAGCATTTT. Translating it yields CASSLTQGYGGNQPQHF. Full variable domain (rest looked up from reference TRBV28 and TRBJ1-5): DVKVTQSSRYLVKRTGEKVFLECVQDMDHENMFWYRQDPGLGLRLIYFSYDVKMKEKGDIPEGYSVSREKKERFSLILESASTNQTSMYLCASSLTQGYGGNQPQHFGDGTRLSIL.

The chain joins TRBV4-1 to TRBJ2-7; D is possibly TRBD1 (5 bases). CDR3 size: 15 residues. The germline V gene has CDR1 MGHRA and CDR2 YSYEKL. V lost 4 bases and J lost 4, with 17 bases in between. The CDR3 protein is CASSPQGRFPYEQYF. CDR3 sequence (DNA): TGCGCCAGCAGCCCTCAGGGTCGGTTCCCTTACGAGCAGTACTTC.

On this clone: This specimen includes other DNA sequences encoding the same CDR3. J is TRBJ2-3 and V is TRBV4-1; D is ambiguous. Looked up from germline, CDR1 is MGHRA and CDR2 is YSYEKL. Trimming took off 1 base at V and 0 bases at J, with 5 bases between the two ends. CDR3 length: 14 amino acids. The CDR3 nucleotides are TGCGCCAGCAGCCAAGTGGCAAGCACAGATACGCAGTATTTT. Its protein product is CASSQVASTDTQYF.

CDR3 in DNA: TGTGCCTGGAAAACACTAGCGGGAAATAAGGATTACAATGAGCAGTTCTTC. Its translation: CAWKTLAGNKDYNEQFF. The J gene is TRBJ2-1, the V gene TRBV30; TRBD2 agrees at 10 bases. The CDR3 is 17 amino acids. Germline V gene data show CDR1 as GTSNPN and CDR2 as SVGIG (reference sequence). V shed 4 bases, J shed 4 bases, and the junction held 13 bases outside the gene matches.

A few counts support this clone. This chain joins TRBV7-2 and TRBJ1-2, with TRBD1 identical over 10 bases. This CDR3 region has 16 residues. The ends lost 4 bases at V and 4 bases at J; junction bases unmatched: 9. Germline CDR1 and CDR2: SGHTA and FQGNSA. This CDR3 is CASSSHLDRGVYGYTF. CDR3 bases: TGTGCCAGCAGCTCTCACCTGGACAGGGGGGTCTATGGCTACACCTTC.

This clone showed up just a few times. The gene calls are TRBV25-1 and TRBJ2-7; D might be TRBD2 (5 bases). Germline CDR1 is MGHDK and CDR2 is SYGVNS. CDR3 length: 13 amino acids. Trimming pared 5 bases from V and 9 bases from J, leaving 17 bases between. CDR3 protein: CASSWRTEMRQYF. In nucleotides, the CDR3 is TGTGCCAGCAGTTGGAGGACCGAGATGAGGCAGTACTTC.

The chain carries TRBV27 and TRBJ2-7, with D tentatively TRBD2 (7 bases). This CDR3 comprises 14 residues. The ends were cut back, 6 bases at V and 3 bases at J, with 15 bases in the middle. CDR1 is MNHEY and CDR2 is SMNVEV in the germline V gene (reference sequence). CDR3 residues: CASSYKGGDYEQYF. The CDR3 nucleotides are TGTGCCAGCAGCTACAAAGGGGGGGACTACGAGCAGTACTTC.